The 22 T cell receptor beta chains listed next were all sequenced from one sample in a study of cytomegalovirus exposure and HLA in healthy donors. Use of 60 Vbeta and 13 Jbeta primers characterized the PCR. TCRdb's copy holds only in-frame clones and misses some; the assay was immunoSEQ multiplex PCR. Here the sample spans 150,000 to 200,000 clones, over 60% being singletons. The specimen sequenced was PBMCs. The receptors come from a woman aged 40 to 49 in good health and CMV-seronegative.

V and J are TRBV7-8 and TRBJ1-1; possible D gene TRBD1, 5 bases. CDR1 is SGHVS, CDR2 FQNEAQ, per germline. The ends were cut back, 3 bases at V and 7 bases at J, with 12 bases in the middle. This CDR3 contains 13 residues. The DNA for the CDR3 is TGTGCCAGCAGCTTTACTGACAGAGGTGAAGCTTTCTTT. Protein sequence: CASSFTDRGEAFF.

The V call is TRBV6-5, the J call TRBJ1-4; unclear D gene. CDR3 length equals 13 residues. V lost 2 bases, J lost 13 bases, and 14 bases lay in between. The germline gives CDR1 MNHEY, CDR2 SVGAGI. CDR3 region: CASSYGERLGLFF. In DNA, the CDR3 is TGTGCCAGCAGTTACGGAGAGAGATTAGGACTGTTTTTT.

This clone was observed a few times. The chain joins TRBV10-3 to TRBJ1-1; D not resolved. V was pared by 6 bases and J by 1 base, with 9 bases between. The length of the CDR3 is 13 residues. Germline CDR1 is ENHRY and CDR2 is SYGVKD. This chain's CDR3 is CAISLSQNTEAFF. In DNA form, the CDR3 reads TGTGCCATCAGCCTGTCACAGAACACTGAAGCTTTCTTT.

The chain uses TRBV5-1 and TRBJ1-4; TRBD1 matches 7 bases. CDR1 is SGHRS, CDR2 YFSETQ, per germline. J was trimmed by 0 bases and V by 4 bases; bases with no gene match: 6. This CDR3 region has 16 residues. The DNA of the CDR3 is TGCGCCAGCAGCGTCGGGACAGCCGCAACTAATGAAAAACTGTTTTTT. It specifies CASSVGTAATNEKLFF.

The gene calls are TRBV4-1 and TRBJ2-1; a possible D gene is TRBD2 (6 bases). Germline CDR1 and CDR2: MGHRA and YSYEKL. Trimming took 0 bases from V and 7 from J, leaving 10 bases between them. CDR3 length: 14 amino acids. The CDR3 nucleotides read TGCGCCAGCAGCCAAGATCCGGGGGTAAATGAGCAGTTCTTC. Amino acids: CASSQDPGVNEQFF.

The chain carries TRBV13 and TRBJ1-1; the D gene is possibly TRBD1 (6 bases). Trimming removed 4 bases from V and 8 bases from J, with 20 bases in between. This CDR3 contains 15 residues. Looked up from germline, CDR1 is PRHDT and CDR2 is FYEKMQ (reference sequence). The CDR3 DNA reads TGTGCCAGCAGCTCCCTTTTCAGGGGACGCCTCGAAGCTTTCTTT. This encodes CASSSLFRGRLEAFF.

The chain combines TRBV4-3 with TRBJ2-7, with TRBD1 identical over 10 bases. The CDR3 spans 15 residues. Trimming at V came to 1 base and at J to 5 bases, leaving 5 bases not matched to a gene. Germline CDR1 LGHNA, CDR2 YSLEER. CDR3 residues: CASSQAGTGAHEQYF. The CDR3 region has the DNA TGCGCCAGCAGCCAAGCCGGGACAGGGGCCCACGAGCAGTACTTC.

The sample holds one count of this clone. The chain combines TRBV4-1 with TRBJ2-3; D is perhaps TRBD2 (6 bases). The CDR3 is 14 residues long. The V gene's germline CDR1 is MGHRA and CDR2 YSYEKL. V shed 4 bases and J shed 4 bases, with 12 bases lying between them. The CDR3 DNA is TGCGCCAGCAGCCGTTCCGGGGGACCAGATACGCAGTATTTT. Translated, it gives CASSRSGGPDTQYF.

The chain employs TRBV2 and TRBJ1-2; D unclear. The CDR3 covers 14 residues. The germline V gene encodes CDR1 SNHLY and CDR2 FYNNEI. V dropped 3 bases and J dropped 3 bases, with 11 bases sitting between them. The CDR3 nucleotides are TGTGCCAGCAGTGATCCGCCGGAGGACTATGGCTACACCTTC. It encodes CASSDPPEDYGYTF. The full variable domain, in which reference TRBV2 and TRBJ1-2 provide the parts outside the CDR3, is EPEVTQTPSHQVTQMGQEVILRCVPISNHLYFYWYRQILGQKVEFLVSFYNNEISEKSEIFDDQFSVERPDGSNFTLKIRSTKLEDSAMYFCASSDPPEDYGYTFGSGTRLTVV.

Only one count was recorded for this clone. This chain's CDR3 is CSVEGGSAGITEAFF. The CDR3 DNA reads TGCAGCGTTGAAGGAGGTTCCGCGGGGATCACTGAAGCTTTCTTT. V gene TRBV29-1 combines with J gene TRBJ1-1; D is unresolved. V lost 1 base, J lost 4 bases, and 16 bases lay in between. Germline assignment: CDR1 SQVTM and CDR2 ANQGSEA. CDR3 length: 15 amino acids. The full variable domain, its missing parts supplied by reference TRBV29-1 and TRBJ1-1, is SAVISQKPSRDICQRGTSLTIQCQVDSQVTMMFWYRQQPGQSLTLIATANQGSEATYESGFVIDKFPISRPNLTFSTLTVSNMSPEDSSIYLCSVEGGSAGITEAFFGQGTRLTVV.

V is TRBV29-1 and J is TRBJ2-7, with D possibly TRBD1 on 6 matching bases. The CDR3 covers 11 residues. The V gene lost 4 bases and the J gene lost 7 bases, with 11 bases spanning the gap. Germline-derived CDR1 and CDR2 are SQVTM and ANQGSEA. CDR3 bases: TGCAGCGTTGTTTTAGGGGGTGAGCAGTACGTC. This translates into CSVVLGGEQYV.

The chain is built from TRBV11-2 and TRBJ2-2; a possible D gene is TRBD2 (6 bases). Looked up from germline, CDR1 is SGHAT and CDR2 is FQNNGV. Deletions cut 5 bases from V and 2 bases from J, with 12 bases between. This CDR3 comprises 15 residues. CDR3 sequence: CASSPRRANTGELFF. Written as DNA, the CDR3 is TGTGCCAGCAGCCCCAGGAGGGCTAACACCGGGGAGCTGTTTTTT.

The rearrangement uses TRBV14 and TRBJ1-5; D not resolved. CDR3 length equals 13 residues. Germline V lookup: CDR1 SGHDN, CDR2 FVKESK. The V and J ends lost 3 bases and 4 bases respectively, with 7 bases between them. The CDR3 protein is CASSHRGNQPQHF. The CDR3 coding sequence is TGTGCCAGCAGCCATCGGGGAAATCAGCCCCAGCATTTT. The full variable domain, rest sourced from reference TRBV14 and TRBJ1-5, is EAGVTQFPSHSVIEKGQTVTLRCDPISGHDNLYWYRRVMGKEIKFLLHFVKESKQDESGMPNNRFLAERTGGTYSTLKVQPAELEDSGVYFCASSHRGNQPQHFGDGTRLSIL.

The CDR3 region is CASSPSWTGNFVDYGYTF. In DNA, the CDR3 is TGTGCCAGCTCACCATCGTGGACAGGGAATTTCGTGGACTATGGCTACACCTTC. The gene calls are TRBV18 and TRBJ1-2; 8 bases are shared with TRBD1. CDR3 length: 18 residues. In germline, CDR1 is KGHSH, CDR2 LQKENI. Losses at the gene ends were 2 bases for V and 3 bases for J; bases not matched to a gene: 14.

The V call is TRBV4-3, the J call TRBJ2-2, with 8 bases lining up with TRBD2. This CDR3 comprises 19 residues. J lost 5 bases, V lost 2 bases, and 16 bases had no gene match. The V gene's germline CDR1 is LGHNA and CDR2 YSLEER. CDR3 in amino acids: CASSQKASRAGGWTGELFF. The CDR3 region has the DNA TGCGCCAGCAGCCAAAAAGCCTCCAGGGCGGGGGGTTGGACCGGGGAGCTGTTTTTT.

CDR3 region: CASSLNRGRTEAFF. The CDR3 coding sequence is TGTGCCAGCAGCTTAAACAGGGGGCGGACTGAAGCTTTCTTT. The genes are TRBV5-6 and TRBJ1-1; 9 nucleotides line up with TRBD1. The CDR3 has 14 residues. V lost 2 bases, J lost 5 bases, and 4 bases stayed unmatched. CDR1 is SGHDT, CDR2 YYEEEE, per germline.

The chain is built from TRBV7-9 and TRBJ2-1; 7 bases are shared with TRBD2. CDR3 length equals 16 residues. Germline V gives CDR1 SEHNR, CDR2 FQNEAQ (reference sequence). Trimming took 5 bases from V and 5 from J; bases not matched to a gene: 12. CDR3 amino acids: CASSPIFASGHNEQFF. CDR3 nucleotide sequence: TGTGCCAGCAGCCCCATATTTGCTAGCGGCCACAATGAGCAGTTCTTC.

This rearrangement joins TRBV11-3 to TRBJ2-3; D is possibly TRBD2 (6 bases). V dropped 0 bases and J dropped 5 bases, with 12 bases sitting between them. The CDR3 consists of 15 residues. CDR1 is SGHNT, CDR2 YENEEA, per germline. The CDR3 DNA is TGTGCCAGCAGCTTAGATGGGGAGGTAGGAGATACGCAGTATTTT. It codes for CASSLDGEVGDTQYF.

This chain uses TRBV5-5 with TRBJ1-1; the D gene is possibly TRBD1 (5 bases). Trimming cost V 0 bases and J 9 bases, with 15 bases left between them. The CDR3 runs 14 residues. Germline loops: CDR1 SGHKS, CDR2 YYEKEE (reference sequence). The CDR3 spells CASSLEGLGTKAFF. The CDR3 DNA reads as TGTGCCAGCAGCTTGGAAGGCCTAGGGACTAAAGCTTTCTTT.

V is TRBV10-3 and J is TRBJ2-1, with TRBD2 identical over 8 bases. CDR1 ENHRY and CDR2 SYGVKD come from the germline V gene. CDR3 length: 16 residues. The V gene end was trimmed by 0 bases and the J gene end by 9 bases; junction bases not matched to a gene: 10. CDR3: CAISESGAGDSSEQFF. CDR3 nucleotides: TGTGCCATCAGTGAGTCCGGAGCGGGAGATTCTAGTGAGCAGTTCTTC.

This clone was picked up a small number of times. This sequence joins TRBV5-1 and TRBJ1-2; 9 positions match TRBD1. With 4 bases clipped from V and 4 bases from J, the junction kept 8 bases outside the gene matches. The germline V gene has CDR1 SGHRS and CDR2 YFSETQ. The CDR3 length is 15 residues. The CDR3 loop is CASSPGQGFFYGYTF. The CDR3 DNA is TGCGCCAGCAGCCCGGGACAGGGCTTCTTCTATGGCTACACCTTC. The full variable domain, completed using reference TRBV5-1 and TRBJ1-2, is KAGVTQTPRYLIKTRGQQVTLSCSPISGHRSVSWYQQTPGQGLQFLFEYFSETQRNKGNFPGRFSGRQFSNSRSEMNVSTLELGDSALYLCASSPGQGFFYGYTFGSGTRLTVV.

This clone was seen more than once but under ten times. This chain joins TRBV2 and TRBJ2-6; tentative D call: TRBD1 (7 bases). This CDR3 contains 16 residues. Germline V gene lookup returns CDR1 SNHLY and CDR2 FYNNEI. V was shortened by 8 bases and J by 4 bases, with 18 bases between the two germline ends. CDR3 region: CASAGQSASGANVLTF. CDR3 bases: TGTGCCAGCGCGGGACAGAGTGCCTCGGGGGCCAACGTCCTGACTTTC.